Below, one T cell receptor (beta chain) is given with its context. This entry belongs to a study of blood T cell repertoires in COVID-19. Overall study context: PBMCs, B-cell-depleted T cells, or T cells were the source of the cDNA or gDNA that made up the material.

The CDR3 consists of 15 residues. V lost 4 bases, J lost 2 bases, and 5 bases stayed unmatched. CDR1 is MNHEY, CDR2 SMNVEV, per germline (reference sequence). In the source study's methods: Using reference gene primer amplification, nucleated cell counts were estimated. Clones were read by immunoSEQ multiplex PCR, and TCRdb kept only the in-frame ones, dropping some. V, J and clone size reflect that table, while D and trimming were determined from the DNA. This sample carries 150,000 or so clones, 85% to 95% of them seen once, and the ten largest clones take 4.5% to 5.5%. The clonotype was recovered from a woman aged 45-60 years with acute or convalescent COVID-19. The source material was peripheral blood. The chain employs TRBV27 and TRBJ2-7; 10 nucleotides align to TRBD2. For the CDR3, the DNA is TGTGCCAGCAGTTATTCTAGCGGGGGTACCTACGAGCAGTACTTC. Its protein product is CASSYSSGGTYEQYF.